A single T cell receptor (beta chain) is shown here with its context. The antigen is not known. Clones were read by immunoSEQ multiplex PCR, and TCRdb kept only the in-frame ones, dropping some. This sample has roughly 150,000 clones, with nearly 95% found just once. These data originate in a study of CD4+ T cells in melanoma. General study findings and limits: Diverse differentiation states were reported for melanoma neoantigen-specific CD4+ T cells.

From germline, CDR1 is MNHEY and CDR2 SVGAGI. The junction had 2 bases not matched to a gene; V was cut back by 5 bases and J by 2 bases. CDR3 length: 15 amino acids. This clonotype originated in a human donor with melanoma. The V and J genes are TRBV6-5 and TRBJ2-1, with TRBD2 matching 11 bases. The CDR3 DNA follows: TGTGCCAGCAGTCTTAGCGGGGGGGCCTACAATGAGCAGTTCTTC. Its protein is CASSLSGGAYNEQFF.